Shown below are 26 T cell receptor beta chains from a single sample sequenced in a study of beta chain features in type 1 diabetes. The study reverse transcribed the entire isolated RNA, so it sequenced expressed TCRB transcripts. TCRdb's table, derived via immunoSEQ multiplex PCR, lists solely in-frame clones and lacks some. The table includes about 260,000 clones, about 71% detected once. What was sequenced was naive CD4+ T cells from blood. The origin of the receptors is a man younger than 40 in good health.

The V gene is TRBV11-2, the J gene TRBJ2-3; TRBD2 might be the D (7 bases). The CDR3 length is 16 residues. V was pared by 3 bases and J by 3 bases, with 16 bases between. Germline assignment: CDR1 SGHAT and CDR2 FQNNGV. CDR3: CASSLLGGGPTDTQYF. CDR3 nucleotide sequence: TGTGCCAGCAGCTTGCTGGGAGGGGGACCGACAGATACGCAGTATTTT.

V and J are TRBV29-1 and TRBJ2-1; D gene uncertain. V lost 4 bases and J 8 bases, leaving 18 bases between the germline ends. The CDR3 is 14 amino acids. Looked up from germline, CDR1 is SQVTM and CDR2 is ANQGSEA. CDR3 in amino acids: CSVGPAPPNHEQFF. Written as DNA, the CDR3 is TGCAGCGTTGGCCCGGCCCCGCCTAACCATGAGCAGTTCTTC.

The rearrangement links TRBV18 to TRBJ2-1, with D unclear. Trimming left V 6 bases short and J 3 bases short, with 6 bases between. This CDR3 region has 12 residues. Germline V gene data show CDR1 as KGHSH and CDR2 as LQKENI. This chain's CDR3 is CASSYDYNEQFF. The CDR3 coding sequence is TGTGCCAGCTCGTACGACTACAATGAGCAGTTCTTC.

This rearrangement joins TRBV30 to TRBJ1-3, with D unclear. The ends were cut back, 0 bases at V and 0 bases at J, with 9 bases in the middle. The germline CDR1 and CDR2 sequences are GTSNPN and SVGIG (reference sequence). CDR3 length equals 15 residues. The CDR3 sequence: CAWSVGRRSGNTIYF. The CDR3 bases are TGTGCCTGGAGTGTAGGTCGGCGCTCTGGAAACACCATATATTTT.

V gene TRBV4-3 combines with J gene TRBJ2-3; 7 bases agree with TRBD2. Looked up from germline, CDR1 is LGHNA and CDR2 is YSLEER. The V segment lost 4 bases and the J segment 2 bases; nucleotides outside the gene matches: 12. The CDR3 has 17 residues. The CDR3 DNA reads as TGCGCCAGCAGCCTAGGGAGGGCGAGAACAGTCACAGATACGCAGTATTTT. Protein: CASSLGRARTVTDTQYF.

This rearrangement joins TRBV15 to TRBJ2-3; a weak D match, TRBD1 (6 bases). CDR3 length equals 17 residues. V dropped 0 bases and J dropped 0 bases, with 13 bases sitting between them. Germline V CDR1 and CDR2: LNHNV, YYDKDF (reference sequence). This CDR3 is CATSRDLTGTSTDTQYF. The CDR3 DNA reads TGTGCCACCAGCAGAGACCTGACAGGAACTAGCACAGATACGCAGTATTTT.

The gene calls are TRBV25-1 and TRBJ2-5; D may match TRBD1 or TRBD2 (5 bases each). Germline CDR1 and CDR2: MGHDK and SYGVNS. This CDR3 has 14 residues. V gave up 1 base and J gave up 5 bases, with 11 bases separating them. CDR3: CASSELGRDETQYF. CDR3 coding DNA: TGTGCCAGCAGTGAATTGGGTAGGGACGAGACCCAGTACTTC.

The chain combines TRBV30 with TRBJ2-1; 8 bases line up with TRBD2. The CDR3 has 15 amino acids. J was trimmed by 0 bases and V by 3 bases; bases with no gene match: 4. Germline V CDR1 and CDR2: GTSNPN, SVGIG (reference sequence). For the CDR3, the DNA is TGTGCCTGGAGGGTTAGCGGGATCTCCTACAATGAGCAGTTCTTC. As protein: CAWRVSGISYNEQFF.

The chain combines TRBV25-1 with TRBJ2-5; the D gene is possibly TRBD1 (6 bases). CDR3 length equals 15 residues. The germline CDR1 and CDR2 sequences are MGHDK and SYGVNS. Trimming removed 3 bases at V and 2 bases at J, with 13 bases between. CDR3 DNA sequence: TGTGCCAGCAGTGATTCCCTAACAGGGCAAGAGACCCAGTACTTC. Encoded protein: CASSDSLTGQETQYF.

The chain recombines TRBV5-1 with TRBJ2-7; TRBD1 is a possible D gene (6 bases). Trimming removed 0 bases from V and 2 bases from J, with 15 bases in between. CDR1 SGHRS and CDR2 YFSETQ come from the germline V gene. The CDR3 covers 16 residues. In nucleotides, the CDR3 is TGCGCCAGCAGCTTGGCCATGGGGGCCACCGCCTACGAGCAGTACTTC. It encodes CASSLAMGATAYEQYF. Full variable domain (remainder filled in from reference TRBV5-1 and TRBJ2-7): KAGVTQTPRYLIKTRGQQVTLSCSPISGHRSVSWYQQTPGQGLQFLFEYFSETQRNKGNFPGRFSGRQFSNSRSEMNVSTLELGDSALYLCASSLAMGATAYEQYFGPGTRLTVT.

J is TRBJ1-2 and V is TRBV23-1, with no clear D. TRBV23-1 is sorted into the ORF group, with uncertain function. The V and J ends lost 2 bases and 4 bases respectively, with 5 bases between them. CDR3 length equals 12 residues. The CDR3 nucleotides read TGCGCCAGCAGTCAACCCGGCTATGGCTACACCTTC. Amino acid sequence: CASSQPGYGYTF.

This clone appeared a few times. The chain links TRBV30 to TRBJ1-5; no clear D gene. The CDR3 extends over 14 amino acids. Germline CDR1 and CDR2: GTSNPN and SVGIG (reference sequence). Trimming pared 2 bases from V and 0 bases from J, leaving 8 bases between. CDR3 DNA: TGTGCCTGGAGTCATACCACTAGCAATCAGCCCCAGCATTTT. It encodes CAWSHTTSNQPQHF.

This clone was picked up a small number of times. This rearrangement joins TRBV20-1 to TRBJ1-4; D not resolved. V gave up 3 bases and J gave up 8 bases, with 7 bases separating them. CDR1 and CDR2 (germline): DFQATT, SNEGSKA (reference sequence). This CDR3 region has 11 residues. CDR3: CSASPEEKLFF. Here the CDR3 DNA reads TGCAGTGCTAGCCCAGAGGAAAAACTGTTTTTT.

This chain connects TRBV29-1 to TRBJ2-7, with D possibly TRBD1 on 6 matching bases. The V gene lost 7 bases and the J gene lost 4 bases, with 11 bases spanning the gap. The CDR3 consists of 11 residues. Germline loops: CDR1 SQVTM, CDR2 ANQGSEA. This chain's CDR3 is CSDLQGYEQYF. In nucleotides, the CDR3 is TGCAGCGACCTCCAGGGGTACGAGCAGTACTTC.

This clone was seen only once. The chain couples TRBV7-2 to TRBJ1-1; D ambiguous. Trimming took off 4 bases at V and 1 base at J, with 10 bases between the two ends. The CDR3 runs to 14 residues. Looked up from germline, CDR1 is SGHTA and CDR2 is FQGNSA. CDR3 amino acids: CASSSPYRNTEAFF. CDR3 DNA: TGTGCCAGCAGCTCCCCTTACAGGAACACTGAAGCTTTCTTT.

The rearrangement uses TRBV29-1 and TRBJ2-5; tentative D call: TRBD2 (6 bases). CDR3 length: 13 residues. Germline V gives CDR1 SQVTM, CDR2 ANQGSEA. V lost 5 bases and J 5 bases, leaving 15 bases between the germline ends. Here the CDR3 reads CSVQYGGLETQYF. The CDR3 DNA reads as TGCAGCGTTCAGTACGGGGGTTTGGAGACCCAGTACTTC.

This clone occurred a few times. The chain is built from TRBV18 and TRBJ2-5; TRBD1 matches 8 bases. The CDR3 loop spans 15 amino acids. Unmatched junction bases numbered 6, after V lost 3 bases and J lost 3 bases. Germline V lookup: CDR1 KGHSH, CDR2 LQKENI. The CDR3 is CASSPNGQGEETQYF. The CDR3 coding sequence is TGTGCCAGCTCACCTAATGGACAGGGTGAAGAGACCCAGTACTTC.

The CDR3 nucleotides read TGTGCCAGCAGCTTACAGGCTAGCACAGATACGCAGTATTTT. It translates to CASSLQASTDTQYF. V gene TRBV5-6 combines with J gene TRBJ2-3, with TRBD1 as a possible D gene (5 bases). Germline V gene data show CDR1 as SGHDT and CDR2 as YYEEEE. CDR3 length equals 14 residues. V was trimmed by 2 bases and J by 0 bases, leaving 7 bases between them.

There are a few counts of this clone. Other DNA sequences in the sample encode the same CDR3. CDR3 amino acids: CSVAGLNTEAFF. The CDR3 DNA sequence: TGCAGCGTTGCAGGCCTGAACACTGAAGCTTTCTTT. The chain employs TRBV29-1 and TRBJ1-1; D remains unclear. CDR3 length: 12 residues. V shed 4 bases and J shed 0 bases, with 6 bases lying between them. CDR1 and CDR2 from the germline V gene are SQVTM and ANQGSEA.

The chain has TRBV28 and TRBJ2-1; tentative D call: TRBD1 (6 bases). The CDR3 consists of 13 residues. V lost 6 bases and J lost 4, with 10 bases in between. Germline assignment: CDR1 MDHEN and CDR2 SYDVKM. CDR3 nucleotide sequence: TGTGCCAGCAGGTCGGACAGTTACAATGAGCAGTTCTTC. Translated, it gives CASRSDSYNEQFF.

V usage is TRBV7-9 and J usage is TRBJ2-1; D unresolved. There are 11 residues in the CDR3. Trimming left V 6 bases short and J 7 bases short, with 7 bases between. Germline CDR1 reads SEHNR; CDR2 reads FQNEAQ (reference sequence). The CDR3 DNA reads TGTGCCAGCAGTCCGCAAAATGAGCAGTTCTTC. Protein product: CASSPQNEQFF.

This clone turned up a few times. This chain joins TRBV30 and TRBJ2-1, with D maybe TRBD2 (5 bases). Germline V CDR1 and CDR2: GTSNPN, SVGIG (reference sequence). Trimming left V 3 bases short and J 7 bases short, with 16 bases between. The CDR3 is made up of 14 amino acids. The CDR3 loop is CAWRRGSLGNEQFF. The CDR3 bases are TGTGCCTGGAGACGAGGGAGCTTGGGTAATGAGCAGTTCTTC.

V and J are TRBV29-1 and TRBJ2-1; TRBD2 matches at 11 bases. The CDR3 loop spans 17 amino acids. Germline assignment: CDR1 SQVTM and CDR2 ANQGSEA. V shed 4 bases and J 2 bases; nucleotides not matched to a gene: 10. CDR3 loop: CSVGGKGTSGPYNEQFF. For the CDR3, the DNA is TGCAGCGTTGGAGGTAAGGGGACTAGCGGCCCCTACAATGAGCAGTTCTTC.

The chain is built from TRBV5-1 and TRBJ2-7; D not resolved. Trimming pared 0 bases from V and 5 bases from J, leaving 9 bases between. The length of the CDR3 is 13 residues. Germline V gives CDR1 SGHRS, CDR2 YFSETQ. The CDR3 DNA reads TGCGCCAGCAGCTTGGCCATCGGGCACGAGCAGTACTTC. Translating it yields CASSLAIGHEQYF.

In this sample, this clone turned up a few times. The chain employs TRBV29-1 and TRBJ1-5; the D gene is possibly TRBD1 (6 bases). The CDR3 length is 13 residues. V dropped 4 bases and J dropped 8 bases, with 15 bases sitting between them. CDR1 is SQVTM and CDR2 is ANQGSEA in the germline V gene. Here the CDR3 DNA reads TGCAGCGTTGGGGGGCCACAGGGTGAGCCCCAGCATTTT. Its protein product is CSVGGPQGEPQHF. The entire variable domain, with the rest obtained from reference TRBV29-1 and TRBJ1-5, is as follows: SAVISQKPSRDICQRGTSLTIQCQVDSQVTMMFWYRQQPGQSLTLIATANQGSEATYESGFVIDKFPISRPNLTFSTLTVSNMSPEDSSIYLCSVGGPQGEPQHFGDGTRLSIL.

The gene calls are TRBV29-1 and TRBJ1-1, with TRBD1 matching 7 bases. This CDR3 comprises 13 residues. CDR1 is SQVTM, CDR2 ANQGSEA, per germline. The CDR3 DNA reads as TGCAGTGCCCAAGGGGGCTGGAACACTGAAGCTTTCTTT. Residues: CSAQGGWNTEAFF.